The subject of this entry is one T cell receptor (beta chain). What it binds is unknown. The sample is drawn from a study of Ad26.COV2.S vaccination and SARS-CoV-2 variants. Study background: Donor was assigned to the Ad26.COV2.S arm of trial COV1001. Study-level points and caveats: The breadth of spike-specific CD8+ and CD4+ T cell responses after vaccination was reportedly substantial. The TCR breadth and depth analyses may have produced an underestimate of total T cell responses.

TCRdb's copy holds only in-frame clones and misses some; the assay was immunoSEQ multiplex PCR. Here the sample spans 510,000 or so clones, around 90% being singletons. The CDR3 has 14 residues. CDR1 is ENHRY, CDR2 SYGVKD, per germline. The trim removed 4 bases at V and 5 bases at J, leaving 4 bases unmatched. As to treatment: around 19 received Ad26.COV2.S at low or high dose, single or two shots; 5 received placebo; per-sample allocation not given. It was on day 63 after the first vaccine or placebo injection that samples were taken. A Boston adult aged 18-55 years was the donor. The clonotype was recovered from a person between 18 and 60 years old who received the Ad26.COV2.S COVID-19 vaccine or a placebo. The rearrangement links TRBV10-3 to TRBJ1-4; TRBD1 aligns across 7 bases. The sequencing here drew on peripheral blood, taken in a trial of Ad26.COV2.S vaccine versus placebo. The CDR3 region is CAISVGQQNEKLFF. The CDR3 DNA sequence: TGTGCCATCAGTGTGGGACAGCAGAATGAAAAACTGTTTTTT.